The rows below give T cell receptor beta chains drawn from one sample of a study of blood T cell repertoires in COVID-19. TCRdb's copy holds only in-frame clones and misses some; the assay was immunoSEQ multiplex PCR. Of a few hundred thousand clones in the sample, roughly 88% were seen once. The sequenced material came from peripheral blood. These receptors originate from a young man who had recovered from COVID-19. The CDR3 runs from the conserved cysteine through the conserved F or W. Each record gives: clone size, V gene, D gene, J gene, CDR3 protein, CDR3 DNA. D genes are given only for firm matches. Expanded clones are given a class, and other clones once, few, many or no size at all.

size: NA; V: TRBV7-9; D: TRBD1; J: TRBJ2-7; CDR3: CASSLGDRVYEQYF; DNA: TGTGCCAGCAGCTTGGGGGACAGGGTCTACGAGCAGTACTTC
size: NA; V: TRBV9; D: TRBD2; J: TRBJ2-5; CDR3: CASSLGGLGRGETQYF; DNA: TGTGCCAGCAGCTTGGGGGGACTAGGGCGTGGAGAGACCCAGTACTTC
size: NA; V: TRBV13; D: NA; J: TRBJ2-5; CDR3: CASSFNGGPGETQYF; DNA: TGTGCCAGCAGCTTTAACGGGGGGCCGGGGGAGACCCAGTACTTC
size: NA; V: TRBV18; D: NA; J: TRBJ1-4; CDR3: CASSTTEKLFF; DNA: TGTGCCAGCTCGACAACAGAAAAACTGTTTTTT
size: NA; V: TRBV27; D: NA; J: TRBJ2-1; CDR3: CASSDDRVYYNEQFF; DNA: TGTGCCAGCAGTGACGACAGAGTCTACTACAATGAGCAGTTCTTC
size: NA; V: TRBV25-1; D: NA; J: TRBJ1-4; CDR3: CASSDFEGRLNEKLFF; DNA: TGTGCCAGCAGTGACTTTGAGGGGAGGCTCAATGAAAAACTGTTTTTT
size: NA; V: TRBV29-1; D: TRBD1; J: TRBJ1-1; CDR3: CSVELVPGQETAFEAFF; DNA: TGCAGCGTTGAGTTAGTCCCGGGACAGGAAACAGCCTTCGAAGCTTTCTTT
size: few; V: TRBV30; D: NA; J: TRBJ2-7; CDR3: CAWNQGPYEQYF; DNA: TGTGCCTGGAACCAGGGTCCCTACGAGCAGTACTTC
size: NA; V: TRBV4-1; D: NA; J: TRBJ2-5; CDR3: CASSQVGGGETQYF; DNA: TGCGCCAGCAGCCAAGTAGGGGGTGGGGAGACCCAGTACTTC
size: NA; V: TRBV7-2; D: NA; J: TRBJ2-7; CDR3: CASRPGYAYEQYF; DNA: TGTGCCAGCAGACCGGGATATGCTTACGAGCAGTACTTC
size: once; V: TRBV10-1; D: TRBD2; J: TRBJ2-1; CDR3: CASSGVRGTYNEQFF; DNA: TGCGCCAGCAGCGGGGTGCGGGGGACCTACAATGAGCAGTTCTTC
size: NA; V: TRBV19; D: TRBD1; J: TRBJ1-4; CDR3: CASTGTGAISTNEKLFF; DNA: TGTGCCAGTACCGGGACAGGGGCAATATCAACTAATGAAAAACTGTTTTTT
size: NA; V: TRBV10-2; D: TRBD2; J: TRBJ2-5; CDR3: CASSESILAGGATQYF; DNA: TGCGCCAGCAGTGAGTCGATACTAGCGGGGGGTGCGACCCAGTACTTC
size: once; V: TRBV10-1; D: NA; J: TRBJ2-7; CDR3: CATSTGQDEQYF; DNA: TGCGCCACCTCGACAGGTCAGGACGAGCAGTACTTC
size: NA; V: TRBV4-1; D: TRBD2; J: TRBJ2-1; CDR3: CASSPALSRGGFHNEQFF; DNA: TGCGCCAGCAGCCCCGCCCTGTCCCGCGGGGGATTCCACAATGAGCAGTTCTTC
size: NA; V: TRBV12-3/TRBV12-4; D: NA; J: TRBJ1-5; CDR3: CASSFDRNQPQHF; DNA: TGTGCCAGCAGTTTTGATAGAAATCAGCCCCAGCATTTT
size: many; V: TRBV6-5; D: NA; J: TRBJ2-2; CDR3: CASSYLPTGELFF; DNA: TGTGCCAGCAGTTACCTCCCCACCGGGGAGCTGTTTTTT
size: NA; V: TRBV6-5; D: NA; J: TRBJ2-2; CDR3: CASSWSELYTGELFF; DNA: TGTGCCAGCAGTTGGTCCGAACTTTACACCGGGGAGCTGTTTTTT
size: NA; V: TRBV9; D: TRBD2; J: TRBJ2-5; CDR3: CASTSGTTRGETQYF; DNA: TGTGCCAGTACTAGCGGAACCACACGGGGGGAGACCCAGTACTTC
size: NA; V: TRBV2; D: TRBD1; J: TRBJ2-2; CDR3: CASSDRQGPGELFF; DNA: TGTGCCAGCAGTGACAGACAGGGCCCCGGGGAGCTGTTTTTT
size: NA; V: TRBV3-1/TRBV3-2; D: NA; J: TRBJ2-7; CDR3: CASSQDNREGEQYF; DNA: TGTGCCAGCAGCCAAGATAACAGGGAGGGCGAGCAGTACTTC
size: NA; V: TRBV5-6; D: NA; J: TRBJ1-2; CDR3: CASSLAGQGPYGYTF; DNA: TGTGCCAGCAGCTTGGCGGGGCAGGGGCCCTATGGCTACACCTTC
size: NA; V: TRBV11-2; D: NA; J: TRBJ2-7; CDR3: CASSLGTGIFRGEQYF; DNA: TGTGCCAGCAGCTTAGGCACAGGGATCTTCCGAGGCGAGCAGTACTTC
size: NA; V: TRBV6-5; D: TRBD1; J: TRBJ2-7; CDR3: CASSYPQGALYEQYF; DNA: TGTGCCAGCAGTTACCCACAGGGGGCGCTCTACGAGCAGTACTTC
size: once; V: TRBV25-1; D: NA; J: TRBJ1-4; CDR3: CASSDATGLGEKLFF; DNA: TGTGCCAGCAGTGACGCCACAGGTTTGGGAGAAAAACTGTTTTTT
size: NA; V: TRBV15; D: NA; J: TRBJ2-3; CDR3: CATSRGGDTQYF; DNA: TGTGCCACCAGCAGAGGAGGGGATACGCAGTATTTT
size: NA; V: TRBV6-6; D: NA; J: TRBJ1-2; CDR3: CASSLDQTYGYTF; DNA: TGTGCCAGCAGCCTTGACCAGACTTATGGCTACACCTTC
size: NA; V: TRBV29-1; D: NA; J: TRBJ1-2; CDR3: CSVGHRAPGRGYTF; DNA: TGCAGCGTTGGACACAGGGCCCCAGGTCGTGGCTACACCTTC
size: NA; V: TRBV29-1; D: TRBD1; J: TRBJ1-6; CDR3: CSVGTGRDSPLHF; DNA: TGCAGCGTGGGGACAGGGCGGGATTCACCCCTCCACTTT
size: NA; V: TRBV19; D: TRBD1; J: TRBJ1-3; CDR3: CASSTGTGLTGNTIYF; DNA: TGTGCCAGTAGTACCGGGACAGGATTGACTGGAAACACCATATATTTT
size: NA; V: TRBV11-2; D: TRBD2; J: TRBJ2-5; CDR3: CASSLFGGGQETQYF; DNA: TGTGCCAGCAGCCTTTTCGGGGGGGGACAAGAGACCCAGTACTTC
size: NA; V: TRBV5-1; D: NA; J: TRBJ2-2; CDR3: CASSWTESIGELFF; DNA: TGCGCCAGCAGCTGGACAGAGTCTATCGGGGAGCTGTTTTTT
size: NA; V: TRBV27; D: NA; J: TRBJ1-4; CDR3: CASSFRPGGLPRTNEKLFF; DNA: TGTGCCAGCAGTTTTAGGCCCGGGGGGCTCCCTCGCACTAATGAAAAACTGTTTTTT
size: NA; V: TRBV5-3; D: TRBD2; J: TRBJ2-5; CDR3: CARSLNGGAGVQETQYF; DNA: TGTGCCAGAAGCTTGAACGGGGGGGCCGGGGTCCAAGAGACCCAGTACTTC
size: NA; V: TRBV7-2; D: NA; J: TRBJ2-7; CDR3: CASSLNGWSRVRPYEQYF; DNA: TGTGCCAGCAGCTTAAACGGTTGGAGCCGGGTGAGGCCCTACGAGCAGTACTTC
size: NA; V: TRBV19; D: NA; J: TRBJ1-5; CDR3: CASSPGQNQPQHF; DNA: TGTGCCAGTAGTCCCGGACAGAATCAGCCCCAGCATTTT
size: NA; V: TRBV19; D: NA; J: TRBJ1-1; CDR3: CASSPNGNTEAFF; DNA: TGTGCCAGTAGTCCTAACGGGAACACTGAAGCTTTCTTT
size: NA; V: TRBV6-5; D: TRBD1; J: TRBJ2-7; CDR3: CASSPTGGTYEQYF; DNA: TGTGCCAGCAGCCCGACAGGGGGAACATACGAGCAGTACTTC
size: few; V: TRBV5-1; D: TRBD2; J: TRBJ2-2; CDR3: CASSRKSLAGGGTGELFF; DNA: TGCGCCAGCAGCCGAAAAAGTCTAGCGGGGGGCGGCACCGGGGAGCTGTTTTTT
size: NA; V: TRBV15; D: NA; J: TRBJ2-5; CDR3: CATSRDLGGALGETQYF; DNA: TGTGCCACCAGCAGAGACTTGGGGGGGGCGCTGGGAGAGACCCAGTACTTC
size: NA; V: TRBV19; D: NA; J: TRBJ2-3; CDR3: CASSIGGGPSTDTQYF; DNA: TGTGCCAGTAGTATAGGCGGGGGCCCTAGCACAGATACGCAGTATTTT